The clone carrying this T cell receptor beta chain was seen only a few times. Its antigen is currently unknown. Generation of TCR cDNA used 5'RACE template switching (which added a universal primer site and UMIs). TCRdb re-derived calls from the 5' RACE reads in MiXCR, one entry per CDR3 protein. The sample consists of about 400,000 distinct CDR3 sequences, roughly 6.2% of them appearing once. This entry comes from a study of T cells after yellow fever vaccination. Study at large: Fractions with few cells were prepared using SMART-Seq v4 Ultra Low Input.

The CDR3 loop spans 14 amino acids. Trimming cost V 4 bases and J 2 bases, with 10 bases left between them. Germline V gene lookup returns CDR1 SEHNR and CDR2 FQNEAQ (reference sequence). Findings and caveats of the study: In post-booster samples, most primary-vaccination clones reappeared (around 95% CD4, 88% CD8).

V and J are TRBV7-9 and TRBJ2-3; possible D gene TRBD2, 5 bases. This clonotype originated in a man aged 30 to 39 who received the YFV17D yellow fever vaccine. The sequenced sample was PBMCs, obtained 5 days after the yellow fever booster vaccination. The DNA of the CDR3 is TGTGCCAGCAGCTCCCGGAGGCTCACAGATACGCAGTATTTT. Amino acid sequence: CASSSRRLTDTQYF.